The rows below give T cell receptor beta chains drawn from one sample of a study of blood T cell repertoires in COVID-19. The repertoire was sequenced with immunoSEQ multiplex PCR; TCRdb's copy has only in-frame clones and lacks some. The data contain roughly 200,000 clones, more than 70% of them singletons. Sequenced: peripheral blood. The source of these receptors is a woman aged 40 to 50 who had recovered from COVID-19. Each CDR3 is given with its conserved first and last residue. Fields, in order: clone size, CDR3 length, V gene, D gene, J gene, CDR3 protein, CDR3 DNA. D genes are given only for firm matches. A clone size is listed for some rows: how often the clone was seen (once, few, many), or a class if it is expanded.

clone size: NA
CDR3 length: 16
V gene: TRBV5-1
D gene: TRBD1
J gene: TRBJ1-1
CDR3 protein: CASSAGQGPGDTEAFF
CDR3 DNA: TGCGCCAGCAGCGCGGGACAGGGGCCCGGGGACACTGAAGCTTTCTTT

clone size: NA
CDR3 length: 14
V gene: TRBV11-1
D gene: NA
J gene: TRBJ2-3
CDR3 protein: CASSLTGLTDTQYF
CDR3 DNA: TGTGCCAGCAGCCTAACAGGGCTCACAGATACGCAGTATTTT

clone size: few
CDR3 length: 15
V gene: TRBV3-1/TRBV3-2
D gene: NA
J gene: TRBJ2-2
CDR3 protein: CASSHRGQHTGELFF
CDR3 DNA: TGTGCCAGCAGCCATAGGGGACAACACACCGGGGAGCTGTTTTTT

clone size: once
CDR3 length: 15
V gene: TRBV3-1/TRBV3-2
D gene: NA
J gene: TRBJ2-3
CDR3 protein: CASSHHRDLTDTQYF
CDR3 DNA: TGTGCCAGCAGCCATCACAGGGACCTCACAGATACGCAGTATTTT

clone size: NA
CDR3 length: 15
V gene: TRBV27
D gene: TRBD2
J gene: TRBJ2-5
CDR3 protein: CASSLLSGSGETQYF
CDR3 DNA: TGTGCCAGCAGTCTACTTAGCGGGAGTGGGGAGACCCAGTACTTC

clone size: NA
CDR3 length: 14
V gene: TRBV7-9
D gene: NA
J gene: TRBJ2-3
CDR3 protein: CASSFLLLTDTQYF
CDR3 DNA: TGTGCCAGCAGCTTTTTACTGCTCACAGATACGCAGTATTTT

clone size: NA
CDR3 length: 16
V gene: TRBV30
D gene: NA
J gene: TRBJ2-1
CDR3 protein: CAWSVLRTTFMNEQFF
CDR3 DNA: TGTGCCTGGAGTGTACTCAGGACTACCTTTATGAATGAGCAGTTCTTC

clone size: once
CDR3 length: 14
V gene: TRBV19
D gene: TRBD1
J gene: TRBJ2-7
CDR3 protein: CASSKTGFRYEQYF
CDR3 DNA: TGTGCCAGTAGTAAGACAGGGTTTCGGTACGAGCAGTACTTC

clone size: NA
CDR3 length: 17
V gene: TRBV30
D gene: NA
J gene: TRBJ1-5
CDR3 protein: CAYKGNREYNSNQPQHF
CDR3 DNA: TGTGCCTACAAAGGAAATCGGGAATACAATAGCAATCAGCCCCAGCATTTT

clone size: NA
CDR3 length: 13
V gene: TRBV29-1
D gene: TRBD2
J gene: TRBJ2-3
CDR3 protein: CSVTGTRSDTQYF
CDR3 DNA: TGCAGCGTAACCGGGACTAGGTCAGATACGCAGTATTTT

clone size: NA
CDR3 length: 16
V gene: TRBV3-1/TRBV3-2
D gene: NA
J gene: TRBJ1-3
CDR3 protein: CASSPHRVSSGNTIYF
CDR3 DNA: TGTGCCAGCAGCCCGCACCGGGTGAGCTCTGGAAACACCATATATTTT

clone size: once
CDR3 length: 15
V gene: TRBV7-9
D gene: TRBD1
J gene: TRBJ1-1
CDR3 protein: CASSLARQGATEAFF
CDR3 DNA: TGTGCCAGCAGCTTAGCTCGACAGGGGGCCACTGAAGCTTTCTTT

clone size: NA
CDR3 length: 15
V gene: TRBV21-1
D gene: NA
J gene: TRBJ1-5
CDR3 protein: CASSNNRRGDQPQHF
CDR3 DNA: TGTGCCAGCAGCAACAACCGGAGGGGTGATCAGCCCCAGCATTTT

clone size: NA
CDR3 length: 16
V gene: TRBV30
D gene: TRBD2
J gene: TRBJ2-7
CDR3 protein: CAWSPGLAGVRDEQYF
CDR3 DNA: TGTGCCTGGAGTCCGGGACTAGCGGGAGTCCGTGACGAGCAGTACTTC

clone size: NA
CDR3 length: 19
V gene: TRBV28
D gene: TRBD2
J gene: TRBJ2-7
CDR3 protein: CASSLPGLAGPGRAYEQYF
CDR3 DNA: TGTGCCAGCAGTCTGCCGGGACTAGCGGGACCTGGACGGGCCTACGAGCAGTACTTC

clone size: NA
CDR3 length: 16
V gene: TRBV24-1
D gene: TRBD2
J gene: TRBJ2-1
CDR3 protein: CATSDALAGVSNEQFF
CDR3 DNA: TGTGCCACCAGTGATGCACTAGCGGGAGTTAGCAATGAGCAGTTCTTC

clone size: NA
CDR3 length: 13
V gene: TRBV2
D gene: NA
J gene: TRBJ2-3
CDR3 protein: CASRDSGTDTQYF
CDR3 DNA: TGTGCCAGCAGGGACAGTGGCACAGATACGCAGTATTTT

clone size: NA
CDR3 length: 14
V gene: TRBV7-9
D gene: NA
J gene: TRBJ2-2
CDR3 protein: CASSPRGYTGELFF
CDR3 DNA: TGTGCCAGCAGCCCCAGGGGTTACACCGGGGAGCTGTTTTTT

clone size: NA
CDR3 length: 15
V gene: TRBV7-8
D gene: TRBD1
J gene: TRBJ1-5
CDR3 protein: CASSLQGAWGQPQHF
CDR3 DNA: TGTGCCAGCAGCTTACAGGGGGCCTGGGGTCAGCCCCAGCATTTT

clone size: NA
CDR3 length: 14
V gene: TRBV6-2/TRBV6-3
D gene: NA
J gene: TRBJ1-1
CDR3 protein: CASSSAGSDTEAFF
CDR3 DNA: TGTGCCAGCAGTTCCGCAGGGTCGGACACTGAAGCTTTCTTT

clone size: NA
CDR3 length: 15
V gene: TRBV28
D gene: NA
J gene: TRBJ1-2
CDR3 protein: CASSLNEGLSYGYTF
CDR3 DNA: TGTGCCAGCAGTTTAAACGAGGGACTGAGCTATGGCTACACCTTC

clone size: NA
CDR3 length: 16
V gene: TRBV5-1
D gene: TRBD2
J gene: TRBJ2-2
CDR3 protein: CASSITSGMNTGELFF
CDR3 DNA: TGCGCCAGCAGTATAACTAGCGGGATGAACACCGGGGAGCTGTTTTTT

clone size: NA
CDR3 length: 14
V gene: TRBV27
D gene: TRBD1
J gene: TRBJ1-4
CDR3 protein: CASSQGQGASGLFF
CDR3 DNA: TGTGCCAGCAGCCAGGGACAGGGGGCTTCGGGACTGTTTTTT

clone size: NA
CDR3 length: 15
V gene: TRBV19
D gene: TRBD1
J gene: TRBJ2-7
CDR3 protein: CASSTGQDGTYEQYF
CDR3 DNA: TGTGCCAGTAGTACGGGACAGGACGGGACCTACGAGCAGTACTTC

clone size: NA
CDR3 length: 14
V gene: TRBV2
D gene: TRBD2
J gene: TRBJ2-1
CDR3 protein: CASRGASGYNEQFF
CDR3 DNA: TGTGCCAGCAGAGGGGCTAGCGGCTACAATGAGCAGTTCTTC

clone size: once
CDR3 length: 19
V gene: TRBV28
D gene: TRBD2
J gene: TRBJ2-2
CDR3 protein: CASSLYGSPSGRHTGELFF
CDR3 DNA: TGTGCCAGCAGTTTATATGGTTCCCCTAGCGGGAGGCACACCGGGGAGCTGTTTTTT

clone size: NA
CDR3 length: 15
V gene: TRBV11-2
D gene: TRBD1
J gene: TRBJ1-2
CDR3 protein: CASSYGTGINYGYTF
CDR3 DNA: TGTGCCAGCAGCTACGGGACAGGAATAAACTATGGCTACACCTTC

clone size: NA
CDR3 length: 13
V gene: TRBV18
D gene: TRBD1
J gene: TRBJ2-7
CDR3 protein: CASSPRQGDEQYF
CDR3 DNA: TGTGCCAGCTCACCCAGACAGGGAGACGAGCAGTACTTC

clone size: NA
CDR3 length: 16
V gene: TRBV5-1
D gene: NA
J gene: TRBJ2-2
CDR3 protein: CASSLWSQKNTGELFF
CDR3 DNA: TGCGCCAGCAGCTTGTGGTCCCAGAAGAACACCGGGGAGCTGTTTTTT

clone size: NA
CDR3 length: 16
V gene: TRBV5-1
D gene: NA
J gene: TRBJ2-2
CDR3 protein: CASSLGLSGGTGELFF
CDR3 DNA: TGCGCCAGCAGCTTGGGGTTAAGCGGTGGGACCGGGGAGCTGTTTTTT